This TCR beta chain emerged from a study of T cell responses to AZD1222 COVID-19 vaccine. Study information: Second-dose timings of about 4 or about 12 weeks were pooled.

General study points: Two doses of AZD1222 preceded a rise in Spike-specific TCR breadth and depth. Just six or seven AZD1222 recipients tested seropositive at baseline. Females made up more of the donors, who were largely white British, and clonal diversity may have come out too low.

The CDR3 extends over 17 amino acids. Germline CDR1 and CDR2: SGHRS and YFSETQ. V lost 2 bases and J lost 0; bases outside the gene matches: 7. TCRdb's copy holds only in-frame clones and misses some; the assay was immunoSEQ multiplex PCR. Here the sample spans some 190,000 clones, more than 80% being singletons. About this clone itself: What it recognizes is unknown.

The rearrangement joins TRBV5-1 to TRBJ2-3; TRBD2 agrees at 9 bases. The sequences come from peripheral blood, collected on day 0 of AZD1222 vaccination. The source is an adult in good health. CDR3 DNA sequence: TGCGCCAGCAGCTTCACCTTAGCGGGGGTGAGCACAGATACGCAGTATTTT. Translating it yields CASSFTLAGVSTDTQYF.